This T cell receptor beta chain stems from a study of T cell changes during pregnancy in multiple sclerosis. V lost 4 bases to trimming and J lost 11 bases; unmatched junction nucleotides: 7. The CDR3 has 14 residues. Germline V CDR1 and CDR2: SGHRS, YFSETQ. Repertoires were generated with immunoSEQ multiplex PCR, while TCRdb's copy carries only in-frame clones and drops some. The sample comprises under 80,000 clones, just over 90% of which are singletons, and more than 0.45% rests with the top ten. The receptor's source is a female donor with multiple sclerosis, enrolled in a pregnancy study. The sample here was CD4+ T cells from peripheral blood mononuclear cells, taken in the second trimester of pregnancy. V usage is TRBV5-1 and J usage is TRBJ1-6, with 9 bases aligning to TRBD1. The CDR3 coding sequence is TGCGCCAGCAGCGAGTACAGGGGGCGGACACCCCTCCACTTT. Its protein product is CASSEYRGRTPLHF.